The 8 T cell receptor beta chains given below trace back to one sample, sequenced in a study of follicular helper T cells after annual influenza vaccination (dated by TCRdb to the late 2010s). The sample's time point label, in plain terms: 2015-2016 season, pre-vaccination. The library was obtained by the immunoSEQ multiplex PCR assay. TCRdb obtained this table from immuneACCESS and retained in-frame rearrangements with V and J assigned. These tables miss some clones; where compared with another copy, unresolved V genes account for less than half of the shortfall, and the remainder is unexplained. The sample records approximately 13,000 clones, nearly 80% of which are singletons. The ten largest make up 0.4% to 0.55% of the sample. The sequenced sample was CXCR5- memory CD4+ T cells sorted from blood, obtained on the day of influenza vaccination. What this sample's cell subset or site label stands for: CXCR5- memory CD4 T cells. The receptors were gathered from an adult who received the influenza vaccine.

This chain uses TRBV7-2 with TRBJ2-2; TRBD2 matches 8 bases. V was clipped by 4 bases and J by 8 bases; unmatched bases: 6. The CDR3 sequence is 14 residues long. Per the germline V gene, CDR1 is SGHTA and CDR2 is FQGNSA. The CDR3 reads CASSSGTRLGELFF. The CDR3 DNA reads TGTGCCAGCAGCTCCGGGACTAGGCTGGGGGAGCTGTTTTTT.

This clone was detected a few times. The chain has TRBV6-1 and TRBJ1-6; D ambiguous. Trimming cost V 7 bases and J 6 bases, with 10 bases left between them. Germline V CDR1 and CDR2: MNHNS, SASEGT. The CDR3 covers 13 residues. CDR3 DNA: TGTGCCAGCAAAAACAGTCTTAATTCACCCCTCCACTTT. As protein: CASKNSLNSPLHF.

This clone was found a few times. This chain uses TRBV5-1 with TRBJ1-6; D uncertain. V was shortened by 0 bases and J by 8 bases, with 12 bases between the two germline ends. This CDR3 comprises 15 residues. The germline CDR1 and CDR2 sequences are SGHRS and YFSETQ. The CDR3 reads CASSLAPAVDSPLHF. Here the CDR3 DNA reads TGCGCCAGCAGCTTGGCCCCCGCAGTCGATTCACCCCTCCACTTT.

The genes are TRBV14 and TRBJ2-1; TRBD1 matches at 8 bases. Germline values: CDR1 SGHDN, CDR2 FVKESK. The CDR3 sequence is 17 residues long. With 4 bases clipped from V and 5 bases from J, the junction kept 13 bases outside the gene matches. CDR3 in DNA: TGTGCCAGCAGCCGATATTGGACAGGGAGTAATAACAATGAGCAGTTCTTC. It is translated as CASSRYWTGSNNNEQFF.

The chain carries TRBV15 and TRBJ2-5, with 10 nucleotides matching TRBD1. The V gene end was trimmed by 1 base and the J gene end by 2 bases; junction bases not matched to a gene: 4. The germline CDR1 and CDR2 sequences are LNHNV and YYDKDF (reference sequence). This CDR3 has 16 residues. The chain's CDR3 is CATSRGTGGQQETQYF. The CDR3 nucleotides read TGTGCCACCAGCAGAGGGACAGGGGGACAACAAGAGACCCAGTACTTC.

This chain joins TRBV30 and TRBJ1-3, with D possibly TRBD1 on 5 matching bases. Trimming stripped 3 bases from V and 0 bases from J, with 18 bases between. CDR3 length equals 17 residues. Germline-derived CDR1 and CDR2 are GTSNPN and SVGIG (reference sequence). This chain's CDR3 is CAWSRPRGKVSGNTIYF. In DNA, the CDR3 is TGTGCCTGGAGCCGCCCCCGGGGGAAGGTCTCTGGAAACACCATATATTTT.

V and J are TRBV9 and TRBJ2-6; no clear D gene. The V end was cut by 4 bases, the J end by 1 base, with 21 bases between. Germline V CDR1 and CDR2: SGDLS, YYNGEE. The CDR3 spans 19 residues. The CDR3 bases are TGTGCCAGCAGCCCTCGGACGCCTCTCTACAGATCTGGGGCCAACGTCCTGACTTTC. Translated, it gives CASSPRTPLYRSGANVLTF. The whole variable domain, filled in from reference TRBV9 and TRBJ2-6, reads DSGVTQTPKHLITATGQRVTLRCSPRSGDLSVYWYQQSLDQGLQFLIQYYNGEERAKGNILERFSAQQFPDLHSELNLSSLELGDSALYFCASSPRTPLYRSGANVLTFGAGSRLTVL.

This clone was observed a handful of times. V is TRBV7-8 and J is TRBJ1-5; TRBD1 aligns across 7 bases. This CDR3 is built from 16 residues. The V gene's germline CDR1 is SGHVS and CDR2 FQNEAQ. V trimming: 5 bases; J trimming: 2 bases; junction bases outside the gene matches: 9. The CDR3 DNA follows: TGTGCCAGCAGCATAGACAGGGTCAGGGGCAATCAGCCCCAGCATTTT. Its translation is CASSIDRVRGNQPQHF.